The clone carrying this T cell receptor (beta chain) was found once. What it binds is unknown. This CDR3 region has 15 residues. CDR1 is MDHEN, CDR2 SYDVKM, per germline. V was shortened by 6 bases and J by 0 bases, with 13 bases between the two germline ends. This entry comes from a study of post-analysis software for immune sequencing data. Study-wide findings and caveats: People with multiple sclerosis had a significantly lower normalized Chao1 diversity than controls did. Patients showed TRBV5-6, TRBV5-1 and TRBV20-1 among five TRBV segments more frequent than in controls.

Sequencing libraries made from TCR beta cDNA carried unique molecular identifiers. cDNA molecules numbering about 470,000 came from about 1 to 10 million T cells. TCRdb ran MiXCR on the PCR reads and lists one entry per CDR3 protein. The sample lists a few hundred thousand distinct CDR3 sequences, roughly 34% seen once, with less than 6% in the top ten. The receptor comes from a girl aged 2 to 17 with multiple sclerosis. The chain couples TRBV28 to TRBJ2-3; the D is unclear. The sample was blood. Here the CDR3 reads CASRVHPLSTDTQYF. In DNA form, the CDR3 reads TGTGCCAGCAGGGTTCACCCGCTAAGCACAGATACGCAGTATTTT.